The clone carrying this TCR beta chain was found once. Its antigen is undetermined. Surgery without prior neoadjuvant therapy was the treatment of the selected pancreatic ductal adenocarcinoma patients. The length of the CDR3 is 14 residues. CDR1 SGHRS and CDR2 YFSETQ come from the germline V gene. V lost 4 bases and J lost 4, with 12 bases in between. These data originate in a study of T cells in pancreatic ductal adenocarcinoma. Study results and caveats: Tumor-versus-blood clonality comparisons may be biased toward lower tumor diversity. The resected cohort was biased toward the minority with early-stage disease. Unique clonotypes were approximately 8-fold more numerous in blood than in tumor. No significant tumor-blood clonality difference; means were about 0.11 and 0.072.

Some clones are missing from TCRdb's copy, which holds only in-frame ones; the method was immunoSEQ multiplex PCR. The repertoire consists of around 9,300 clones, with nearly 90% occurring once and the leading ten covering approximately 3.1%. The chain uses TRBV5-1 and TRBJ2-1; the D gene is possibly TRBD2 (6 bases). This TCR was recovered from a human donor with pancreatic ductal adenocarcinoma. The sequenced sample was PBMCs. The CDR3 DNA reads as TGCGCCAGCAGCCTGAGGACTAATTACAATGAGCAGTTCTTC. This codes for CASSLRTNYNEQFF.